The 20 T cell receptor beta chains presented below share a single source sample, sequenced in a study of control samples from healthy donors and cancer patients. The data were produced by immunoSEQ multiplex PCR, yet TCRdb's version contains in-frame clones alone and is incomplete. The sample holds tens of thousands of clones, about 87% seen once. Specimen: PBMCs. Receptor source: a woman aged 40 to 50 with lung cancer.

This clone was seen a few times. The V and J genes are TRBV27 and TRBJ2-3, with a possible D match to TRBD2 (7 bases). Germline V gene data show CDR1 as MNHEY and CDR2 as SMNVEV (reference sequence). Trimming took 4 bases from V and 2 from J, leaving 16 bases between them. There are 16 residues in the CDR3. CDR3 amino acids: CASSSTRGGFTDTQYF. CDR3 bases: TGTGCCAGCAGTTCAACGAGGGGGGGGTTCACAGATACGCAGTATTTT.

The gene calls are TRBV5-1 and TRBJ2-1; maybe TRBD2 (5 bases). In germline, CDR1 is SGHRS, CDR2 YFSETQ. V was pared by 4 bases and J by 0 bases, with 11 bases between. This CDR3 is 15 amino acids long. CDR3 residues: CASSISVSSYNEQFF. Here the CDR3 DNA reads TGCGCCAGCAGCATTAGCGTAAGCTCCTACAATGAGCAGTTCTTC.

V gene TRBV11-1 combines with J gene TRBJ1-1, with a possible D match to TRBD1 (5 bases). CDR3 length: 13 amino acids. Germline CDR1 SGHAT, CDR2 FQDESV (reference sequence). V lost 5 bases and J lost 5, with 12 bases in between. CDR3 region: CASSTRGGTEAFF. The CDR3, as DNA: TGTGCCAGCAGCACCCGGGGCGGGACTGAAGCTTTCTTT.

The rearrangement uses TRBV19 and TRBJ2-3; either TRBD1 or TRBD2 may supply D (5 bases each). V was shortened by 6 bases and J by 9 bases, with 16 bases between the two germline ends. CDR1 and CDR2 (germline): LNHDA, SQIVND (reference sequence). This CDR3 has 13 amino acids. CDR3 sequence reads: CASRYGGDDTQYF. For the CDR3, the DNA is TGTGCCAGTAGATATGGGGGTGATGACACGCAGTATTTT.

This rearrangement joins TRBV3-1 (or the pseudogene TRBV3-2) to TRBJ2-5; no clear D gene. The ends were cut back, 5 bases at V and 5 bases at J, with 6 bases in the middle. The CDR3 consists of 11 residues. Germline values: CDR1 LGHDT, CDR2 YNNKEL (reference sequence). The CDR3 bases are TGTGCCAGCAGCATGCGGGAGACCCAGTACTTC. Translated, it gives CASSMRETQYF.

The chain uses TRBV5-5 and TRBJ1-1; 11 bases fit TRBD1. In germline, CDR1 is SGHKS, CDR2 YYEKEE (reference sequence). The CDR3 spans 14 residues. V lost 6 bases, J lost 6 bases, and 7 bases stayed unmatched. The CDR3 loop reads CASTPDRGLAEAFF. The CDR3, as DNA: TGTGCCAGCACCCCGGACAGGGGGCTGGCTGAAGCTTTCTTT.

This clone was found once. The chain joins TRBV27 to TRBJ2-1, with 10 bases lining up with TRBD1. The CDR3 runs to 16 residues. The germline V gene encodes CDR1 MNHEY and CDR2 SMNVEV (reference sequence). V lost 3 bases, J lost 6 bases, and 8 bases stayed unmatched. CDR3 sequence: CASSLGTGEVGNEQFF. The CDR3 DNA follows: TGTGCCAGCAGTTTGGGGACAGGGGAGGTCGGCAATGAGCAGTTCTTC.

The chain combines TRBV4-1 with TRBJ1-2; no clear D gene. This CDR3 has 13 amino acids. Trimming stripped 5 bases from V and 3 bases from J, with 10 bases between. Germline V gives CDR1 MGHRA, CDR2 YSYEKL. CDR3 sequence: CASSSTVDYGYTF. The CDR3, as DNA: TGCGCCAGCAGCTCCACCGTTGACTATGGCTACACCTTC.

The chain couples TRBV5-4 to TRBJ1-3; D may be TRBD1 (5 bases). The CDR3 length is 12 residues. V was cut by 3 bases and J by 13 bases, with 14 bases left in between. CDR1 is SGHNT and CDR2 is YYREEE in the germline V gene (reference sequence). The CDR3 sequence: CASSSPASGIYF. As DNA, the CDR3 is TGTGCCAGCAGCTCCCCGGCCTCAGGGATATATTTT.

CDR3 nucleotides: TGCAGCGTTGTTAGCGGGGGGGCCGCAGATACGCAGTATTTT. This translates into CSVVSGGAADTQYF. The chain is built from TRBV29-1 and TRBJ2-3; 11 bases fit TRBD2. The CDR3 totals 14 residues. The trim removed 4 bases at V and 4 bases at J, leaving 4 bases unmatched. The germline CDR1 and CDR2 sequences are SQVTM and ANQGSEA.

The chain links TRBV28 to TRBJ1-2; no clear D. Germline V gene lookup returns CDR1 MDHEN and CDR2 SYDVKM. This CDR3 spans 12 amino acids. V lost 6 bases and J lost 2, with 7 bases in between. CDR3 sequence (DNA): TGTGCCAGCAGAGCAGTAAACTATGGCTACACCTTC. Amino acid sequence: CASRAVNYGYTF.

The chain employs TRBV11-2 and TRBJ2-1, with 9 nucleotides matching TRBD1. Germline values: CDR1 SGHAT, CDR2 FQNNGV. V lost 5 bases to trimming and J lost 7 bases; unmatched junction nucleotides: 6. This CDR3 is built from 14 residues. The CDR3 sequence: CASSPGTGLNEQFF. Here the CDR3 DNA reads TGTGCCAGCAGCCCCGGGACAGGGTTAAATGAGCAGTTCTTC.

This chain links TRBV3-1 (or the pseudogene TRBV3-2) with TRBJ1-2; 9 bases are shared with TRBD1. J was trimmed by 7 bases and V by 3 bases; bases with no gene match: 3. Germline V gene sequence: CDR1 LGHDT, CDR2 YNNKEL (reference sequence). This CDR3 spans 13 amino acids. In DNA form, the CDR3 reads TGTGCCAGCAGCCATGGGACAGGGCTTGGCTACACCTTC. The encoded protein is CASSHGTGLGYTF.

The chain employs TRBV5-4 and TRBJ1-4, with a possible D match to TRBD1 (6 bases). Germline-derived CDR1 and CDR2 are SGHNT and YYREEE (reference sequence). CDR3 size: 13 residues. Trimming took off 0 bases at V and 8 bases at J, with 8 bases between the two ends. The CDR3 sequence: CASSLGTAEKLFF. For the CDR3, the DNA is TGTGCCAGCAGCTTGGGGACAGCGGAAAAACTGTTTTTT.

The chain has TRBV5-1 and TRBJ1-2, with 9 nucleotides matching TRBD1. The junction had 5 bases not matched to a gene; V was cut back by 3 bases and J by 2 bases. Germline V gene lookup returns CDR1 SGHRS and CDR2 YFSETQ. This CDR3 has 15 residues. CDR3 DNA: TGCGCCAGCAGCTGGTCGGACAGGGGCAACTATGGCTACACCTTC. Translated: CASSWSDRGNYGYTF.

This clone was observed a few times. This rearrangement joins TRBV4-2 to TRBJ1-1; possible D gene TRBD1, 5 bases. Germline V gene sequence: CDR1 LGHNA, CDR2 YNFKEQ. The CDR3 extends over 15 amino acids. Trimming pared 1 base from V and 0 bases from J, leaving 9 bases between. In DNA, the CDR3 is TGTGCCAGCAGCCAAGGTGGAGGGGTGAACACTGAAGCTTTCTTT. Residues: CASSQGGGVNTEAFF.

This chain joins TRBV19 and TRBJ1-4; no firm D call. This CDR3 has 14 residues. Per the germline V gene, CDR1 is LNHDA and CDR2 is SQIVND (reference sequence). V was clipped by 7 bases and J by 0 bases, with 9 bases between them. CDR3 loop: CASTSIATNEKLFF. In DNA form, the CDR3 reads TGTGCCAGTACGTCAATTGCAACTAATGAAAAACTGTTTTTT.

CDR3 loop: CASSVESDEQFF. CDR3 in DNA: TGTGCCAGCAGCGTAGAAAGCGATGAGCAGTTCTTC. This sequence joins TRBV9 and TRBJ2-1; D is unresolved. Germline loops: CDR1 SGDLS, CDR2 YYNGEE. This CDR3 region has 12 residues. V was clipped by 0 bases and J by 8 bases, with 6 bases between them.

The chain links TRBV4-1 to TRBJ2-1; 12 nucleotides agree with TRBD2. Unmatched junction bases numbered 15, after V lost 0 bases and J lost 0 bases. Germline loops: CDR1 MGHRA, CDR2 YSYEKL. This CDR3 is 22 amino acids long. The CDR3 region is CASSQDPLLAGGLRSSYNEQFF. CDR3 nucleotide sequence: TGCGCCAGCAGCCAAGACCCCCTACTAGCGGGGGGACTAAGGAGCTCCTACAATGAGCAGTTCTTC.

Only one count was recorded for this clone. The V and J genes are TRBV10-3 and TRBJ1-2; no firm D call. Germline V gene lookup returns CDR1 ENHRY and CDR2 SYGVKD. Trimming pared 4 bases from V and 8 bases from J, leaving 14 bases between. This CDR3 contains 13 residues. The CDR3 sequence is CAISAYLGFGYTF. The CDR3 DNA reads TGTGCCATCAGTGCCTATCTCGGGTTCGGCTACACCTTC.